This T cell receptor beta chain was obtained from a study of blood T cell repertoires in COVID-19 (TCRdb year 2020). About the investigation overall: Samples covering the acute and convalescent phases of COVID-19 were provided by collaborators in the United States, Italy and Spain. A de-identified subject ID, COVID-19 status, age in years and sex were almost always included in the sample metadata. The prospective study material was composed of cDNA or gDNA derived from T cells, B-cell-depleted T cells, or PBMCs. HLA class I and class II types, where available, came from metadata supplied by the sample provider rather than from assay-based typing. The repertoires were released in a freely available public database meant as a resource for research on the immune response to SARS-CoV-2. The samples were drawn from the first 160 participants of the ongoing ImmuneRACE study and from under 1,500 subjects provided by 6 global collaborators. Subjects who had been exposed to COVID-19, were actively infected with it, or had recovered from it provided the deeply sampled blood TCRbeta repertoires that made up the dataset. The paper as a whole reports these results and caveats: The amount of clinical and demographic metadata varied by source and participant and was provided uncurated.

In this sample, this clone turned up a few times. There is no known antigen for this receptor. Per-base quality was not reported, and no clone a single base away is much larger than it. Collaborating institutions collected whole blood in K2EDTA tubes following their own protocols. For TCRbeta analysis, collaborator samples were shipped as frozen whole blood, as isolated PBMCs, or as DNA extracted from either sample type. V loses 5 bases of germline sequence and J loses 8 bases, and the interval between the two ends is 13 bases. Reading from cysteine to phenylalanine, the CDR3 counts 12 amino acids. Only the CDR3 part of the read is kept: 36 bases, read in frame from the first base. As encoded in the germline V gene (reference sequence), CDR1 is DFQATT while CDR2 is SNEGSKA. The immunoSEQ Assay, a bias-controlled multiplex PCR, was used to amplify TCRbeta CDR3 regions from genomic DNA. As for the authors' bioinformatics: The number of nucleated cells in each sample was estimated by amplification of reference gene primers within the assay. To quantify the absolute abundance of each unique TCRbeta CDR3 rearrangement, sequence reads were collapsed and filtered. For each sample, productive Simpson clonality was calculated as the square root of Simpson's diversity index over productive rearrangements. The source is immuneACCESS, and TCRdb retained only in-frame sequences with V and J called. Part of the clones is not carried over; for the studies checked, unresolved V genes explain less than half of this, and the remainder is unexplained. That table is the source of V, J and clone size, and D and trimming were worked out from the DNA. The sample yields about 110,000 clones; more than 70% were counted once. The leading ten clones occupy around 3% of the sample.

This clonotype originated in a woman aged 45-65 years with acute or convalescent COVID-19. Source material: peripheral blood. The rearranged chain carries TRBV20-1 and TRBJ1-5; the D segment could be TRBD1, given 5 matching bases. The DNA reads TGCAGTGCTGGTGGGGGGGAGGAGCCCCAGCATTTT. This encodes CSAGGGEEPQHF.